This entry concerns a single TCR beta chain. The antigen remains unidentified. These data come from a study of cytomegalovirus exposure and HLA in healthy donors. Overall study findings and caveats: It was reported in a later analysis that an Asian-associated ancestry cluster showed fewer N-insertions than the roughly 710-donor mean. Later work associated 16,951 TCR beta sequences with HLA alleles at 0.05 false discovery rate.

V was pared by 4 bases and J by 1 base, with 11 bases between. Per germline, CDR1 SEHNR and CDR2 FQNEAQ (reference sequence). The CDR3 has 15 residues. Primers included in the PCR were 60 Vbeta and 13 Jbeta primers. Per the original methods: An analysis that came later counted some 81 million unique TCR beta chains, approximately 11 million shared. Using immunoSEQ multiplex PCR, the repertoire was profiled, and TCRdb retains in-frame clones only, with some absent. V, J and clone size were drawn from that table, and D and trimming were deduced from the DNA. The table includes about 180,000 clones, over 65% detected once.

The receptor comes from a young man in good health and CMV-seronegative. Sequencing input: PBMCs. The rearrangement uses TRBV7-9 and TRBJ2-1; D call uncertain. The CDR3 protein is CASSYPGQSYNEQFF. Here the CDR3 DNA reads TGTGCCAGCAGCTACCCGGGTCAGTCCTACAATGAGCAGTTCTTC.